This paragraph covers one T cell receptor beta chain sequence. Antigen specificity is unknown. This record belongs to a study of T cells in localized non-small cell lung cancer. Study results and limitations: Adjacent lung had a median about 57 of the 100 largest tumor clones. Compared with tumor, uninvolved adjacent lung displayed greater T cell clonality, ranking highest overall. Prolonged overall survival went with higher T cell density in the blood. Sequencing was limited to one tumor region, leaving the possibility of heterogeneity open.

Trimming cost V 2 bases and J 8 bases, with 9 bases left between them. Germline CDR1 reads ENHRY; CDR2 reads SYGVKD. There are 12 residues in the CDR3. Repertoires were generated with immunoSEQ multiplex PCR, while TCRdb's copy carries only in-frame clones and drops some. The sample includes approximately 65,000 clones, roughly 79% of them seen just once. The V call is TRBV10-3, the J call TRBJ1-1; D not resolved. This sequence was found in a man between 40 and 69 years old with stage II lung adenocarcinoma. The sequences come from PBMCs, collected before any cancer treatment. CDR3 sequence: CAISENTSEAFF. CDR3 coding DNA: TGTGCCATCAGTGAGAATACTTCGGAAGCTTTCTTT.